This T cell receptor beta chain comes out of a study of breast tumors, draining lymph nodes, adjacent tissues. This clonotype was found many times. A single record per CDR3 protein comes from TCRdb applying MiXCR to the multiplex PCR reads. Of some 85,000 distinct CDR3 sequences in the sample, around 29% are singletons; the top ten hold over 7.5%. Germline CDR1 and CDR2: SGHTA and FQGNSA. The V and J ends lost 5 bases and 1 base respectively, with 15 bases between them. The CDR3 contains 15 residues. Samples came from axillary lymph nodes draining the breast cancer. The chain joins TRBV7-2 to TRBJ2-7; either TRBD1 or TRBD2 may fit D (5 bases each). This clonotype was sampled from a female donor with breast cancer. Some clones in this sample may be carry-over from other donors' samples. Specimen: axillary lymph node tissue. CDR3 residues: CASSLGASSSYEQYF. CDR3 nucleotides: TGTGCCAGCAGCCTCGGGGCTAGCTCGTCCTACGAGCAGTACTTC.